This T cell receptor beta chain appears in the sequencing data of a study of cytomegalovirus exposure and HLA in healthy donors. The CDR3 contains 13 residues. From germline, CDR1 is LNHDA and CDR2 SQIVND (reference sequence). J was trimmed by 5 bases and V by 6 bases; bases with no gene match: 5. With 60 Vbeta and 13 Jbeta primers, the PCR was carried out. Libraries were prepared by immunoSEQ multiplex PCR; TCRdb keeps only in-frame clonotypes and omits some of them. The sample carries fewer than 200,000 clones, 80% recorded once. Though nominally healthy at sampling, donors likely had unrecorded immune exposures.

The sequence was obtained from a human donor in good health. Specimen: PBMCs. The chain couples TRBV19 to TRBJ2-5; 8 bases agree with TRBD2. In DNA, the CDR3 is TGTGCCAGTAGACCGGGGGGGCTGGAGACCCAGTACTTC. Protein product: CASRPGGLETQYF.